This T cell receptor beta chain was captured by sequencing in a study of naive and memory T cell subsets. Findings and limits, study-wide: Possibly reflecting memory cells re-expressing CD45RA, a few larger clonotypes occurred in naive repertoires, especially CD8.

The CDR3 sequence is 15 residues long. V lost 0 bases, J lost 5 bases, and 13 bases lay in between. CDR1 is LGHNA and CDR2 is YSLEER in the germline V gene. Both TRBC1 and TRBC2 were covered by a beta constant-region primer of two equimolar oligonucleotides. Four rounds of PCR amplified the ligated cDNA using nested alpha and beta constant-region primers plus SP2. In TCRdb, the UMI-ligation and nested PCR reads were re-called with MiXCR into one record per CDR3 protein. The table lists approximately 150,000 distinct CDR3 sequences, more than 15% of them singletons. This clonotype was detected only a few times. The antigen remains undetermined.

J is TRBJ1-1 and V is TRBV4-3; D gene unclear. This TCR was sampled from a human donor in good health. The sample consisted of naive CD8+ T cells from blood. DNA for the CDR3: TGCGCCAGCAGCCAAGATCGGACGGTGTGGACTGAAGCTTTCTTT. Amino acids: CASSQDRTVWTEAFF.